This T cell receptor (beta chain) was identified during a study of T cell repertoires in cytomegalovirus infection (dated by TCRdb to about 2019). Broadly, across the study: The peptide stimulations were aimed at well-studied HLA-B-restricted epitopes as well as recently identified HLA-C-restricted CMV epitopes, whose presentation resists viral immunomodulation. Because public TCR beta signatures pointed to carriage of CMV infection together with the matching HLA type, the HLA type of each donor mattered for the analysis. The research as a whole found: In both this cohort and an independent roughly 350-donor cohort, the cumulative frequency of public TCR beta family members distinguished carriers of CMV infection plus the relevant HLA type. The ex vivo response was dominated by HLA-C-restricted CMV-specific TCR beta clonotypes, which also provided the single most frequent clonotype in two of eight donors.

TCRdb shows the sequencer as Illumina HiSeq 1500. The raw public data were reprocessed by TCRdb itself: fastp quality trimming at Q25, MiXCR clonotype calling, in-frame beta chains only. CDR3 protein sequences are deduplicated, and each keeps its most common genes and DNA. The sample table records roughly 500,000 distinct CDR3 sequences; about 33% of these occur just once. The ten largest clones capture 17% of the sample. Sequences KGHDR (CDR1) and SFDVKD (CDR2) are obtained from the germline V gene. The germline V and J ends show losses of 0 bases and 9 bases respectively, and no gene match explains 3 bases of the junction. Spanning cysteine to phenylalanine, the CDR3 consists of 15 amino acids. Only the CDR3 DNA is retained, 45 bases long and in frame from the first base. This clonotype showed up just a few times. What antigen it recognizes has not been identified. Base qualities are not provided; no much larger clone lies one nucleotide away.

According to the study, the label for this sample's treatment or condition signals: in vitro stimulation with specific CMV peptide epitopes to enrich CMV-specific T cells. The starting material was cultured PBMCs, obtained from culture after CMV antigen stimulation. The V and J segments used are TRBV24-1 and TRBJ2-1; TRBD1 lines up with 11 middle nucleotides. The source is a human donor in good health (CMV status not recorded). Some clones in this sample may be carry-over from other donors' samples. The CDR3 protein: CATSDLFGQGAEQFF. In nucleotides, the sequence is TGTGCCACCAGTGATTTGTTTGGACAGGGGGCTGAGCAGTTCTTC.